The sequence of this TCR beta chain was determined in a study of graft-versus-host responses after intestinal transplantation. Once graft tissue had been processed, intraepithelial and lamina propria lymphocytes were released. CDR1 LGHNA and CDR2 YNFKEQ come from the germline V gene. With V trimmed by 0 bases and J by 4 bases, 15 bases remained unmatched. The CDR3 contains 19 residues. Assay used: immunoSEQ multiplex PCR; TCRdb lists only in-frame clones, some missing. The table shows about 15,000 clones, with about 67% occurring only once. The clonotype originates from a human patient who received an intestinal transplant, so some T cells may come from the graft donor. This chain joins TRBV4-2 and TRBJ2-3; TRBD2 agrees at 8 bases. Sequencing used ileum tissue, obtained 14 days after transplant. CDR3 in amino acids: CASSQDRSGTFGGADTQYF. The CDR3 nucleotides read TGTGCCAGCAGCCAAGATAGATCAGGGACCTTCGGGGGGGCAGATACGCAGTATTTT.